Below are 18 T cell receptor beta chains sequenced from a single sample in a study of cytomegalovirus exposure and HLA in healthy donors. TCRdb's table, derived via immunoSEQ multiplex PCR, lists solely in-frame clones and lacks some. The sample has 65,000 to 75,000 clones, 94% seen once. Sequencing input: PBMCs. The receptors were gathered from a young man in good health and CMV-seropositive.

The rearrangement links TRBV7-6 to TRBJ2-1; 8 positions agree with TRBD2. The CDR3 is 16 residues long. Germline loops: CDR1 SGHVS, CDR2 FNYEAQ. Losses at the gene ends were 2 bases for V and 1 base for J; bases not matched to a gene: 4. The CDR3 coding sequence is TGTGCCAGCAGCTTAACACTAGCGGAGTCCTACAATGAGCAGTTCTTC. Residues: CASSLTLAESYNEQFF.

This chain joins TRBV29-1 and TRBJ1-2; D is ambiguous. Trimming shortened V by 8 bases and J by 8 bases, and 18 bases separated the two germline ends. There are 12 residues in the CDR3. The germline V gene has CDR1 SQVTM and CDR2 ANQGSEA. The CDR3 protein is CSTSPLFGGYTF. Written as DNA, the CDR3 is TGCAGCACCAGCCCGCTGTTCGGGGGCTACACCTTC.

This chain uses TRBV2 with TRBJ2-7; perhaps TRBD1 as D (6 bases). The CDR3 length is 12 residues. Per germline, CDR1 SNHLY and CDR2 FYNNEI. V was clipped by 5 bases and J by 3 bases, with 8 bases between them. The CDR3 DNA reads as TGTGCCAGCAGTTTACAGGGCTACGAGCAGTACTTC. Translated: CASSLQGYEQYF.

The chain employs TRBV28 and TRBJ2-5; 16 nucleotides align to TRBD2. The CDR3 is made up of 17 amino acids. Losses at the gene ends were 4 bases for V and 7 bases for J; bases not matched to a gene: 9. CDR1 is MDHEN and CDR2 is SYDVKM in the germline V gene. Written as DNA, the CDR3 is TGTGCCAGCAGTTCACCGGGACTAGCGGGAGGGGGGGGGACCCAGTACTTC. As protein: CASSSPGLAGGGGTQYF.

This clone has just one count. The gene calls are TRBV6-1 and TRBJ1-5, with TRBD1 matching over 7 bases. The CDR3 covers 15 residues. V trimming: 6 bases; J trimming: 4 bases; junction bases outside the gene matches: 9. From germline, CDR1 is MNHNS and CDR2 SASEGT. The CDR3 loop reads CASSLITTGNQPQHF. The CDR3 DNA is TGTGCCAGCAGCCTAATTACGACAGGGAATCAGCCCCAGCATTTT.

CDR3 amino acids: CATSKDRSSGNTIYF. As DNA, the CDR3 is TGTGCCACCAGCAAGGACAGATCCTCTGGAAACACCATATATTTT. The rearrangement uses TRBV15 and TRBJ1-3; the D gene is possibly TRBD1 (6 bases). Between the trimmed V and J ends, which lost 4 bases and 0 bases, there was a span of 10 bases. The CDR3 has 15 residues. Germline V lookup: CDR1 LNHNV, CDR2 YYDKDF (reference sequence).

The chain uses TRBV19 and TRBJ1-5; D is unresolved. From germline, CDR1 is LNHDA and CDR2 SQIVND (reference sequence). The length of the CDR3 is 11 residues. V shed 4 bases and J shed 5 bases, with 3 bases lying between them. This CDR3 is CASSNYQPQHF. For the CDR3, the DNA is TGTGCCAGTAGTAACTATCAGCCCCAGCATTTT.

The chain recombines TRBV6-4 with TRBJ2-7, with 10 bases lining up with TRBD2. Germline CDR1 and CDR2: MRHNA and SNTAGT. The CDR3 has 14 residues. J gave up 6 bases and V 6 bases, and 8 bases lay outside the gene matches. The CDR3 is CASSETSGMSEQYF. DNA for the CDR3: TGTGCCAGCAGCGAAACTAGCGGGATGTCCGAGCAGTACTTC.

The rearrangement links TRBV28 to TRBJ2-1; 14 bases agree with TRBD2. The junction had 7 bases not matched to a gene; V was cut back by 1 base and J by 8 bases. There are 17 residues in the CDR3. Germline assignment: CDR1 MDHEN and CDR2 SYDVKM. The CDR3 reads CASSLFPGTSGSYEQFF. The CDR3, as DNA: TGTGCCAGCAGTTTATTTCCAGGGACTAGCGGGAGCTATGAGCAGTTCTTC.

This rearrangement joins TRBV19 to TRBJ2-7; 8 bases fit TRBD1. Per germline, CDR1 LNHDA and CDR2 SQIVND (reference sequence). V gave up 1 base and J gave up 1 base; unmatched junction bases: 0. The CDR3 extends over 14 amino acids. The CDR3 reads CASSIGTGSYEQYF. In DNA form, the CDR3 reads TGTGCCAGTAGTATAGGGACAGGGTCCTACGAGCAGTACTTC.

V and J are TRBV15 and TRBJ2-1; D unresolved. The germline gives CDR1 LNHNV, CDR2 YYDKDF (reference sequence). This CDR3 spans 16 amino acids. Trimming left V 0 bases short and J 1 base short, with 10 bases between. CDR3 residues: CATSRDSGVSYNEQFF. The CDR3 DNA sequence: TGTGCCACCAGCAGAGATAGTGGTGTTTCCTACAATGAGCAGTTCTTC.

The chain employs TRBV25-1 and TRBJ1-1; 8 nucleotides match TRBD1. J was trimmed by 1 base and V by 6 bases; bases with no gene match: 13. This CDR3 is built from 17 residues. The germline V gene has CDR1 MGHDK and CDR2 SYGVNS. This CDR3 is CASRTDYRTGRNTEAFF. CDR3 nucleotides: TGTGCCAGCAGAACAGACTACCGGACAGGGAGGAACACTGAAGCTTTCTTT.

This clone was detected once. The chain carries TRBV9 and TRBJ2-1, with 7 bases that match TRBD2. Germline V CDR1 and CDR2: SGDLS, YYNGEE. This CDR3 spans 11 amino acids. V lost 7 bases to trimming and J lost 7 bases; unmatched junction nucleotides: 2. The CDR3 is CASGRVNEQFF. The CDR3 DNA follows: TGTGCCAGCGGGAGGGTTAATGAGCAGTTCTTC.

The chain uses TRBV19 and TRBJ1-5, with D possibly matching TRBD1 (5 bases). V was pared by 8 bases and J by 0 bases, with 14 bases between. This CDR3 region has 15 residues. Germline CDR1 LNHDA, CDR2 SQIVND (reference sequence). The CDR3 DNA reads TGTGCCAGTTTCCGGGGGGTAGGTAGCAATCAGCCCCAGCATTTT. It encodes CASFRGVGSNQPQHF. The variable domain in full, completed from reference TRBV19 and TRBJ1-5, reads DGGITQSPKYLFRKEGQNVTLSCEQNLNHDAMYWYRQDPGQGLRLIYYSQIVNDFQKGDIAEGYSVSREKKESFPLTVTSAQKNPTAFYLCASFRGVGSNQPQHFGDGTRLSIL.

The rearrangement links TRBV7-2 to TRBJ2-7, with a weak D call TRBD2 (6 bases). V was shortened by 2 bases and J by 6 bases, with 8 bases between the two germline ends. The germline V gene encodes CDR1 SGHTA and CDR2 FQGNSA. This CDR3 has 12 amino acids. As DNA, the CDR3 is TGTGCCAGCAGCTTAAGGAGGGTCGAGCAGTACTTC. As protein: CASSLRRVEQYF.

This chain joins TRBV2 and TRBJ2-7, with TRBD2 matching over 10 bases. The germline V gene has CDR1 SNHLY and CDR2 FYNNEI. The CDR3 spans 17 residues. The V gene end was trimmed by 4 bases and the J gene end by 2 bases; junction bases not matched to a gene: 11. The CDR3 DNA sequence: TGTGCCAGCAGTGGCCCTGACGGACTAGCGGTTCCCTACGAGCAGTACTTC. Protein sequence: CASSGPDGLAVPYEQYF.

This chain uses TRBV5-1 with TRBJ1-5, with D perhaps TRBD1 (6 bases). The germline V gene encodes CDR1 SGHRS and CDR2 YFSETQ. This CDR3 comprises 14 residues. V gave up 4 bases and J gave up 3 bases, with 11 bases separating them. For the CDR3, the DNA is TGCGCCAGCAGCGCCACAGGGACCAATCAGCCCCAGCATTTT. As protein: CASSATGTNQPQHF.

This rearrangement joins TRBV7-9 to TRBJ1-2; the D is unclear. Germline-derived CDR1 and CDR2 are SEHNR and FQNEAQ (reference sequence). The CDR3 spans 13 residues. The germline V and J ends were trimmed by 8 bases and 8 bases, with 18 bases remaining between them. CDR3 in amino acids: CASLGGAIGGYTF. CDR3 bases: TGTGCCAGCCTGGGAGGCGCAATTGGGGGCTACACCTTC.